A selection of T cell receptor beta chains follows, all from one sample in a study of long-term antiretroviral therapy in people with HIV. Profiling relied on immunoSEQ multiplex PCR, and the TCRdb table lists in-frame clones only, not all of them. The repertoire holds 26,000 or so clones, about 77% seen once, with roughly 10% in the top ten. Sample: unsorted PBMCs, taken 1.5 years before starting antiretroviral therapy. The receptor source for this set is a young man with HIV. The CDR3 runs from the conserved cysteine through the conserved F or W. A D gene is named only where the DNA matches it firmly. Clone size appears in some rows only: once, few, many, or a class for an expanded clone.

clone size	D gene	CDR3 length	V gene	J gene	CDR3 protein	CDR3 DNA
.	TRBD1	17	TRBV19	TRBJ1-5	CASSILGQGALNQPQHF	TGTGCCAGTAGTATATTAGGACAGGGGGCCCTCAATCAGCCCCAGCATTTT
.	TRBD1	12	TRBV30	TRBJ1-1	CAWKDRVDEAFF	TGTGCCTGGAAGGACAGGGTGGATGAAGCTTTCTTT
.	.	14	TRBV28	TRBJ2-7	CASSLSSFSYEQYF	TGTGCCAGCAGTTTATCCAGCTTTTCCTACGAGCAGTACTTC
once	TRBD1	17	TRBV5-4	TRBJ1-4	CASSSELDRGGGKKLFF	TGTGCCAGCAGCTCGGAGTTAGACAGGGGAGGAGGTAAAAAACTGTTTTTT
once	TRBD1	15	TRBV28	TRBJ2-2	CASIQGARRTGELFF	TGTGCCAGCATACAGGGGGCTAGGAGAACCGGGGAGCTGTTTTTT
.	.	12	TRBV30	TRBJ2-4	CAWTQGGNIQYF	TGTGCCTGGACCCAGGGAGGAAACATTCAGTACTTC
.	TRBD2	16	TRBV7-8	TRBJ2-7	CASSFGLAAWSAEQYF	TGTGCCAGCAGCTTCGGACTAGCGGCGTGGTCGGCCGAGCAGTACTTC
.	.	15	TRBV4-3	TRBJ2-1	CASSQSLQSGDEQFF	TGCGCCAGCAGCCAGTCCCTGCAAAGTGGTGATGAGCAGTTCTTC
few	TRBD1	13	TRBV19	TRBJ1-2	CASRKRDRVGYTF	TGTGCCAGTAGAAAACGGGACAGGGTTGGCTACACCTTC
.	TRBD2	14	TRBV7-9	TRBJ2-5	CASSFIAGGPIQYF	TGTGCCAGCAGCTTCATAGCGGGGGGGCCTATACAGTACTTC
.	.	13	TRBV14	TRBJ2-5	CASSQQGQETQYF	TGTGCCAGCAGCCAACAGGGGCAAGAGACCCAGTACTTC
.	.	16	TRBV5-3	TRBJ2-1	CAITTCGSRWYNEQFF	TGTGCCATCACCACCTGTGGGTCTAGATGGTACAATGAGCAGTTCTTC
.	.	14	TRBV28	TRBJ1-5	CASSSPQGNQPQHF	TGTGCCAGCAGTTCCCCCCAGGGCAATCAGCCCCAGCATTTT
.	TRBD2	17	TRBV4-2	TRBJ2-2	CASSFKASGSSTGELFF	TGTGCCAGCAGCTTCAAGGCTAGCGGGAGTAGCACCGGGGAGCTGTTTTTT
.	.	15	TRBV28	TRBJ1-1	CASSSIDPGHTEAFF	TGTGCCAGCAGTTCTATTGACCCGGGGCACACTGAAGCTTTCTTT
.	.	14	TRBV5-4	TRBJ1-1	CASSTSSRGTEAFF	TGTGCCAGCAGCACTTCTAGTCGAGGCACTGAAGCTTTCTTT
.	TRBD2	14	TRBV6-5	TRBJ2-7	CASRSGGKAYEQYF	TGTGCCAGCAGATCCGGGGGGAAGGCCTACGAGCAGTACTTC
.	.	13	TRBV5-4	TRBJ2-1	CASSFRDYNEQFF	TGTGCCAGCAGCTTCCGGGACTACAATGAGCAGTTCTTC
.	.	13	TRBV27	TRBJ1-1	CASSLRLNFEAFF	TGTGCCAGCAGTTTGAGACTAAACTTTGAAGCTTTCTTT
.	TRBD1	15	TRBV6-1	TRBJ1-2	CASSEWTGLGYGYTF	TGTGCCAGCAGTGAGTGGACAGGGTTAGGCTATGGCTACACCTTC
.	.	12	TRBV11-1	TRBJ1-1	CASSLVGGMSFF	TGTGCCAGCAGCTTAGTCGGGGGGATGTCTTTCTTT
.	.	13	TRBV13	TRBJ1-3	CASSRGYENTIYF	TGTGCCAGCAGCCGAGGTTATGAAAACACCATATATTTT
.	.	13	TRBV11-3	TRBJ2-7	CASSLDRYGEQYF	TGTGCCAGCAGCTTAGACAGGTATGGCGAGCAGTACTTC
.	TRBD1	13	TRBV6-5	TRBJ1-1	CASSPQGTTEAFF	TGTGCCAGCAGTCCACAGGGGACCACTGAAGCTTTCTTT
.	.	11	TRBV9	TRBJ2-7	CASSSSYEQYF	TGTGCCAGCAGCTCTTCCTACGAGCAGTACTTC
.	TRBD1	13	TRBV7-6	TRBJ1-5	CASSLAGTGPQHF	TGTGCCAGCAGCCTCGCCGGGACAGGGCCCCAGCATTTT